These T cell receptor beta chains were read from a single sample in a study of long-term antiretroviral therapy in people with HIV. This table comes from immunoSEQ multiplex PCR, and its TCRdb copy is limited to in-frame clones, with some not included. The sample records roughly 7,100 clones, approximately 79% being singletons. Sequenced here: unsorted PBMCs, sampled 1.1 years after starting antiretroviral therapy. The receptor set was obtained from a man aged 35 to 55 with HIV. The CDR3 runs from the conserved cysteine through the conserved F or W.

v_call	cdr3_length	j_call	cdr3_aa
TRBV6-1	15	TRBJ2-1	CATRPGRQGRNEQFF
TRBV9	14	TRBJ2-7	CASSVGGSSYEQYF
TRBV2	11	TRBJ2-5	CASSEGETQYF
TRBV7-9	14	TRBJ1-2	CASSPSTGNYGYTF
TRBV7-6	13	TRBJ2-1	CASSWSSGDEQFF
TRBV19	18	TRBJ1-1	CASSIRTAGVFGNTEAFF
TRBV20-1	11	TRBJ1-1	CSVKTYTEAFF
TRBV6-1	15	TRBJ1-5	CASSEGDDSNQPQHF
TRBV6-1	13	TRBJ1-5	CASASYSNQPQHF
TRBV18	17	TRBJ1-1	CASSPPRGSQLNTEAFF
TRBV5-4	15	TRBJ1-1	CASSSGTALNTEAFF
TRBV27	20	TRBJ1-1	CASSLSAPWTGGGMNTEAFF
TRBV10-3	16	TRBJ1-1	CAISESSGTENTEAFF
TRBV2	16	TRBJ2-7	CASSGGLAGGRGEQYF
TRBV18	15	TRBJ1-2	CASSLLAELNYGYTF
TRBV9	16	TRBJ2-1	CASSGRDSSPGNEQFF
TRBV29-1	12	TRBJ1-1	CSVGTGNTEAFF
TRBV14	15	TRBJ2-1	CASSQAVAPYNEQFF
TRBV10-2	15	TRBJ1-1	CASSEIGLFHTEAFF
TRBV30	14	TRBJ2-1	CAWSVRGSYNEQFF
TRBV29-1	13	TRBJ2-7	CSVALNHPYEQYF
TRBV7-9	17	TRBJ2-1	CASSLETAGVSYNEQFF
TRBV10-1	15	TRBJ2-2	CASSEGQINTGELFF
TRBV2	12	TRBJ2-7	CATGPGSYEQYF
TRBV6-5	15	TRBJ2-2	CASSPFGAHTGELFF
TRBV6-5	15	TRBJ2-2	CASQLWGYGTGELFF
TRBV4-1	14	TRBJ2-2	CASSPTWNTGELFF
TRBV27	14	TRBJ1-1	CASSLTGWATEAFF
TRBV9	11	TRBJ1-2	CASSYQSYYTF
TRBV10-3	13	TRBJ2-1	CAISEVDADEQFF
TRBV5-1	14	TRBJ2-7	CASSLGVLRSWEYF
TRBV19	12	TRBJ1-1	CASSIGFRGAFF
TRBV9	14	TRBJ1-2	CASSVATAQVGYTF
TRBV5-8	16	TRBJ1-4	CASGEGGIGANEKLFF
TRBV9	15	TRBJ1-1	CASSAPGGGDTEAFF
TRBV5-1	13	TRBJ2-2	CASSLLGDGELFF
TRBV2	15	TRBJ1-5	CASSARGYSNQPQHF
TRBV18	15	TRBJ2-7	CASSPGTQAAYEQYF
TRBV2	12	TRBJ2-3	CASSTGADTQYF
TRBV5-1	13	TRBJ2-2	CASTPQGVGELFF
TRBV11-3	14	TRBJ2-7	CASSLKGKSYEQYF
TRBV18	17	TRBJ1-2	CASSPDQITGSNYGYTF
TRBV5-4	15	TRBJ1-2	CASSPDRGDSYGYTF
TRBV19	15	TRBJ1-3	CASTPGSGAGNTIYF
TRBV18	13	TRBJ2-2	CATPGPNTGELFF
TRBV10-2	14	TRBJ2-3	CASSERDRTDTQYF
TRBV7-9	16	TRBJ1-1	CASSHPRQGIITEAFF
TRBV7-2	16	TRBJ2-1	CASSPRGSSSYNEQFF
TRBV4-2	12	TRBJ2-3	CASSQVGDTQYF
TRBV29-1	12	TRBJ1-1	CSVATVLPKAFF
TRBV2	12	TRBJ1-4	CASSGDNEKLFF
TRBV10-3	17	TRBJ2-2	CAISTGTGSRGTGELFF
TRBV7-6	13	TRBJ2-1	CASSLVETSDRFF